The clone carrying this T cell receptor (beta chain) was detected only once. This specimen comes from a study of T cell changes during pregnancy in multiple sclerosis. The CDR3 spans 15 residues. Looked up from germline, CDR1 is MNHEY and CDR2 is SVGAGI. V was shortened by 6 bases and J by 2 bases, with 13 bases between the two germline ends. Profiled with immunoSEQ multiplex PCR; TCRdb holds only in-frame clones, not every one. This repertoire shows about 100,000 clones, 92% found once; its top ten account for around 1.8%. The rearrangement uses TRBV6-5 and TRBJ2-2; TRBD2 is a possible D gene (6 bases). The clonotype was recovered from a female donor with multiple sclerosis, enrolled in a pregnancy study. Material: peripheral blood, obtained after pregnancy. Written as DNA, the CDR3 is TGTGCCAGCAGACGACTAGGGATCAACACCGGGGAGCTGTTTTTT. The encoded protein is CASRRLGINTGELFF.